A few counts support the clone carrying this T cell receptor (beta chain). What it binds is not known. This entry belongs to a study of CD8 T cells in ankylosing spondylitis. Study observations and caveats: Ankylosing spondylitis blood seemed to carry a telltale TCR beta motif made of several highly homologous variants.

The V end lost 1 base, the J end lost 5 bases, and 4 bases lay between the germline ends. The V gene's germline CDR1 is LNHNV and CDR2 YYDKDF (reference sequence). CDR3 size: 12 residues. TCRdb independently ran MiXCR on the 5' RACE reads; one entry per CDR3 protein. The table includes about 260,000 distinct CDR3 sequences, around 19% detected once. This receptor was identified in a male donor with ankylosing spondylitis or in good health (not recorded which). The chain joins TRBV15 to TRBJ2-3; D not certain. Material: blood, either unsorted or a sorted T cell fraction (not recorded which). The CDR3 nucleotides read TGTGCCACCAGCAGAGCCCAAGATACGCAGTATTTT. It yields the protein CATSRAQDTQYF. Based on the CDR3 plus reference TRBV15 and TRBJ2-3, the full variable domain is DAMVIQNPRYQVTQFGKPVTLSCSQTLNHNVMYWYQQKSSQAPKLLFHYYDKDFNNEADTPDNFQSRRPNTSFCFLDIRSPGLGDTAMYLCATSRAQDTQYFGPGTRLTVL.